This T cell receptor (beta chain) was found in a study of CD8+CD57+ T cells in acquired aplastic anemia. Patients included in sequencing had previously demonstrated CD8+CD57+ cell expansion by flow cytometry. This clonotype came up many times. Losses at the gene ends were 7 bases for V and 2 bases for J; bases not matched to a gene: 5. This CDR3 has 13 amino acids. From germline, CDR1 is WSHSY and CDR2 SAAADI. TCR beta VDJ combinations and CDR3 sequences were profiled from genomic DNA. MiXCR, run by TCRdb on the reads, gives a single entry per CDR3 protein. Here the sample spans 250,000 or so distinct CDR3 sequences, about 44% being singletons.

The receptor was isolated from a human donor with aplastic anemia. The rearrangement uses TRBV10-2 and TRBJ2-7, with 7 nucleotides matching TRBD1. The sequenced sample consisted of sorted CD4+, CD8+, or CD8+CD57+ T cells (not recorded which) from PBMCs. CDR3 in amino acids: CASNFDRAYEQYF. The CDR3 nucleotides are TGCGCCAGCAACTTCGACAGGGCCTACGAGCAGTACTTC.